A single sample gave rise to the 21 T cell receptor beta chains below, sequenced in a study of blood T cell repertoires in COVID-19. Sequenced by immunoSEQ multiplex PCR; TCRdb stores in-frame clones only, minus some. The sample lists about 180,000 clones, 89% occurring once. Material: peripheral blood. The source of these receptors is a man younger than 30 who had recovered from COVID-19.

V is TRBV7-9 and J is TRBJ1-1; no definite D call. The V end was cut by 2 bases, the J end by 6 bases, with 10 bases between. The CDR3 totals 13 residues. Germline V CDR1 and CDR2: SEHNR, FQNEAQ (reference sequence). Written as DNA, the CDR3 is TGTGCCAGCAGCTTAACTACCAAGGCTGAAGCTTTCTTT. This gives the protein CASSLTTKAEAFF.

The V gene is TRBV6-5, the J gene TRBJ1-2; 8 positions match TRBD1. CDR3 size: 15 residues. V shed 6 bases, J shed 8 bases, and the junction held 14 bases outside the gene matches. Germline CDR1 reads MNHEY; CDR2 reads SVGAGI. The CDR3 DNA sequence: TGTGCCAGCAGGCTTACCCCGGGACAGGTTTCCGGCTACACCTTC. It encodes CASRLTPGQVSGYTF.

The DNA for the CDR3 is TGTGCCAGCAGCTCAAACCCAGGGGGTAACTACGAGCAGTACTTC. This encodes CASSSNPGGNYEQYF. The V call is TRBV7-2, the J call TRBJ2-7; TRBD1 agrees at 7 bases. The CDR3 contains 15 residues. Germline lookup yields CDR1 SGHTA and CDR2 FQGNSA. V lost 4 bases, J lost 3 bases, and 9 bases stayed unmatched.

There are a few counts of this clone. V is TRBV6-2 or TRBV6-3 and J is TRBJ2-7; 7 nucleotides agree with TRBD1. This CDR3 comprises 14 residues. The J segment lost 0 bases and the V segment lost 6 bases, leaving 5 bases of the junction unmatched. Per the germline V gene, CDR1 is MNHEY and CDR2 is SVGEGT. For the CDR3, the DNA is TGTGCCAGCAGCCCGGACAGGATCTCCTACGAGCAGTACTTC. Amino acid sequence: CASSPDRISYEQYF.

The chain joins TRBV28 to TRBJ1-2, with 8 bases identical to TRBD1. CDR1 is MDHEN, CDR2 SYDVKM, per germline. V gave up 2 bases and J gave up 5 bases; unmatched junction bases: 7. The length of the CDR3 is 15 residues. DNA for the CDR3: TGTGCCAGCAGTTTACGAGGACAGGGTGGTTATGGCTACACCTTC. Protein: CASSLRGQGGYGYTF.

The gene calls are TRBV3-1 (or the pseudogene TRBV3-2) and TRBJ1-2, with D possibly TRBD1 on 6 matching bases. The CDR3 is 17 residues long. Germline V gene lookup returns CDR1 LGHDT and CDR2 YNNKEL (reference sequence). V was trimmed by 1 base and J by 8 bases, leaving 23 bases between them. The CDR3 DNA reads TGTGCCAGCAGCCAAGTGGGGGGGGGCGGGCCTCTACGGGGCTACACCTTC. Translated: CASSQVGGGGPLRGYTF.

The CDR3 sequence is CASSLASQGRTNTEAFF. CDR3 in DNA: TGTGCCAGCAGCTTAGCAAGCCAGGGGCGAACGAACACTGAAGCTTTCTTT. This chain connects TRBV7-2 to TRBJ1-1, with a possible D match to TRBD1 (6 bases). The CDR3 spans 17 residues. The V gene lost 0 bases and the J gene lost 1 base, with 15 bases spanning the gap. Germline V gene lookup returns CDR1 SGHTA and CDR2 FQGNSA.

The gene calls are TRBV19 and TRBJ1-1; the match to TRBD1 covers 9 bases. The V and J ends lost 4 bases and 3 bases, in that order; junction bases with no gene match: 6. This CDR3 comprises 15 residues. Per germline, CDR1 LNHDA and CDR2 SQIVND (reference sequence). Here the CDR3 reads CASSRSGQGYTEAFF. CDR3 DNA: TGTGCCAGTAGTAGATCTGGACAGGGGTACACTGAAGCTTTCTTT. Looking up the rest from reference TRBV19 and TRBJ1-1 gives the full variable domain: DGGITQSPKYLFRKEGQNVTLSCEQNLNHDAMYWYRQDPGQGLRLIYYSQIVNDFQKGDIAEGYSVSREKKESFPLTVTSAQKNPTAFYLCASSRSGQGYTEAFFGQGTRLTVV.

The chain recombines TRBV7-9 with TRBJ1-2, with 7 bases that match TRBD1. Per the germline V gene, CDR1 is SEHNR and CDR2 is FQNEAQ (reference sequence). This CDR3 contains 13 residues. V trimming: 5 bases; J trimming: 2 bases; junction bases outside the gene matches: 2. In nucleotides, the CDR3 is TGTGCCAGCAGCGTGACAGGGAACTATGGCTACACCTTC. Translation gives CASSVTGNYGYTF.

The chain uses TRBV19 and TRBJ1-5; maybe TRBD1 (6 bases). This CDR3 region has 15 residues. CDR1 is LNHDA, CDR2 SQIVND, per germline (reference sequence). V gave up 1 base and J gave up 7 bases, with 14 bases separating them. CDR3 residues: CASSIGGRGHQPQHF. As DNA, the CDR3 is TGTGCCAGTAGTATAGGGGGCAGGGGACACCAGCCCCAGCATTTT.

The rearrangement links TRBV13 to TRBJ2-1; 7 nucleotides match TRBD1. This CDR3 region has 12 residues. Germline V gene data show CDR1 as PRHDT and CDR2 as FYEKMQ (reference sequence). J gave up 7 bases and V 4 bases, and 1 base lay outside the gene matches. Here the CDR3 reads CASSSRGNEQFF. CDR3 DNA sequence: TGTGCCAGCAGCTCCAGGGGGAATGAGCAGTTCTTC. Full variable domain (outside the CDR3, taken from reference TRBV13 and TRBJ2-1): AAGVIQSPRHLIKEKRETATLKCYPIPRHDTVYWYQQGPGQDPQFLISFYEKMQSDKGSIPDRFSAQQFSDYHSELNMSSLELGDSALYFCASSSRGNEQFFGPGTRLTVL.

The chain has TRBV7-9 and TRBJ2-1, with TRBD2 matching over 7 bases. Germline values: CDR1 SEHNR, CDR2 FQNEAQ (reference sequence). Germline trimming cut 1 base from V and 5 bases from J; bases unmatched to any gene: 5. This CDR3 spans 15 amino acids. The CDR3 protein is CASSLGGGPHNEQFF. For the CDR3, the DNA is TGTGCCAGCAGCTTAGGGGGAGGGCCCCACAATGAGCAGTTCTTC.

This rearrangement joins TRBV5-6 to TRBJ2-5; 14 nucleotides agree with TRBD2. The CDR3 is 16 residues long. Per germline, CDR1 SGHDT and CDR2 YYEEEE. V was pared by 4 bases and J by 6 bases, with 8 bases of the junction left unmatched. The CDR3 region is CASSPRGLAGGKTQYF. CDR3 DNA: TGTGCCAGCAGCCCGAGAGGACTAGCGGGAGGAAAGACCCAGTACTTC.

V gene TRBV7-8 combines with J gene TRBJ1-2; 8 bases line up with TRBD1. The CDR3 runs to 15 residues. The J segment lost 3 bases and the V segment lost 1 base, leaving 4 bases of the junction unmatched. The V gene's germline CDR1 is SGHVS and CDR2 FQNEAQ. CDR3 in DNA: TGTGCCAGCAGCTTAGGCAGGGGGCGCGACTATGGCTACACCTTC. Its protein product is CASSLGRGRDYGYTF.

This chain's CDR3 is CASSLSGLTDTQYF. Here the CDR3 DNA reads TGTGCCAGCAGCTTAAGCGGGCTTACAGATACGCAGTATTTT. This sequence joins TRBV11-1 and TRBJ2-3; the D gene is possibly TRBD2 (6 bases). The germline CDR1 and CDR2 sequences are SGHAT and FQDESV (reference sequence). The CDR3 runs 14 residues. V was pared by 2 bases and J by 3 bases, with 9 bases between.

This clone has just one count. The chain links TRBV30 to TRBJ2-7; D perhaps matches TRBD1 (5 bases). V shed 3 bases and J shed 6 bases, with 9 bases lying between them. The CDR3 runs 11 residues. The germline gives CDR1 GTSNPN, CDR2 SVGIG (reference sequence). The CDR3 is CAWRQGVEQYF. CDR3 in DNA: TGTGCCTGGAGGCAAGGGGTCGAGCAGTACTTC. Variable domain in full (rest from reference TRBV30 and TRBJ2-7): SQTIHQWPATLVQPVGSPLSLECTVEGTSNPNLYWYRQAAGRGLQLLFYSVGIGQISSEVPQNLSASRPQDRQFILSSKKLLLSDSGFYLCAWRQGVEQYFGPGTRLTVT.

The gene calls are TRBV2 and TRBJ2-3; D gene ambiguous. Germline V gene data show CDR1 as SNHLY and CDR2 as FYNNEI. V lost 4 bases to trimming and J lost 2 bases, with 13 bases between them. This CDR3 region has 15 residues. The CDR3 loop is CASSGRFDTTDTQYF. CDR3 DNA: TGTGCCAGCAGTGGCCGGTTTGATACCACAGATACGCAGTATTTT.

The chain employs TRBV12-3 or TRBV12-4 and TRBJ1-2; D perhaps matches TRBD1 (6 bases). The CDR3 extends over 12 amino acids. Deletions cut 3 bases from V and 6 bases from J, with 8 bases between. The CDR3 protein is CASSFTGNGYTF. CDR3 sequence (DNA): TGTGCCAGCAGTTTCACAGGGAATGGCTACACCTTC.

This sequence joins TRBV5-5 and TRBJ2-3; 14 nucleotides align to TRBD2. CDR3 length: 16 residues. Unmatched junction bases numbered 3, after V lost 2 bases and J lost 4 bases. The germline CDR1 and CDR2 sequences are SGHKS and YYEKEE (reference sequence). The CDR3 reads CASSFGTSGSADTQYF. The CDR3 bases are TGTGCCAGCAGCTTTGGGACTAGCGGGAGTGCAGATACGCAGTATTTT.

V is TRBV29-1 and J is TRBJ2-1, with D possibly TRBD1 on 6 matching bases. There are 12 residues in the CDR3. Trimming removed 6 bases from V and 3 bases from J, with 9 bases in between. CDR1 and CDR2 from the germline V gene are SQVTM and ANQGSEA. The CDR3 here is CSVGTSYNEQFF. CDR3 sequence (DNA): TGCAGCGTCGGGACAAGCTACAATGAGCAGTTCTTC.

Comment on this clone: The sample carries other DNA sequences with the same CDR3. The V and J genes are TRBV19 and TRBJ1-5; possibly TRBD1 for D (6 bases). With 4 bases removed from V and 4 bases from J, the gap between germline ends came to 8 bases. The CDR3 runs 13 residues. The germline V gene encodes CDR1 LNHDA and CDR2 SQIVND (reference sequence). The CDR3 reads CASSRGGNQPQHF. The CDR3 DNA reads TGTGCCAGTAGTAGAGGGGGAAATCAGCCCCAGCATTTT.